This is a list of T cell receptor beta chains from one sample in a study of PD-1 blockade in classical Hodgkin lymphoma. Measured with immunoSEQ multiplex PCR; TCRdb has only the in-frame clones, and not every one. The sample records around 60,000 clones, around 89% being singletons. This sample comprised peripheral blood mononuclear cells (PBMCs), obtained before the second cycle of nivolumab. The receptors here all came from a human donor with classical Hodgkin lymphoma. The CDR3 runs from the conserved cysteine through the conserved F or W. A D gene is named only where the DNA matches it firmly. Where a row states a size, it is once, few, many or the class of an expanded clone; other rows omit it.

size	V	D	J	DNA	CDR3
-	TRBV7-8	TRBD1	TRBJ1-5	TGTGCCAGCAGCTTAGTCAGGGGGCGTCAGCCCCAGCATTTT	CASSLVRGRQPQHF
-	TRBV19	-	TRBJ2-7	TGTGCCAGTAGTATAAAGGGTTACGAGCAGTACTTC	CASSIKGYEQYF
-	TRBV5-1	TRBD1	TRBJ1-2	TGCGCCAGCAGCTTTACAGGGGGAGGGTATGGCTACACCTTC	CASSFTGGGYGYTF
-	TRBV28	-	TRBJ1-2	TGTGCCAGCAGGGCTAATAACTATGGCTACACCTTC	CASRANNYGYTF
-	TRBV5-1	-	TRBJ1-4	TGCGCCAGCAGCTGGGGACAAAATTTTAATGAAAAACTGTTTTTT	CASSWGQNFNEKLFF
-	TRBV29-1	TRBD2	TRBJ2-1	TGCAGCGTGGGACTAGCGGGATTTTCCAATGAGCAGTTCTTC	CSVGLAGFSNEQFF
-	TRBV5-1	-	TRBJ1-1	TGCGCCAGCAGCTTCATTGGTCAGACGAACACTGAAGCTTTCTTT	CASSFIGQTNTEAFF
-	TRBV13	-	TRBJ1-2	TGTGCCAGCAGCTTCACAGGGAATGGCTACACCTTC	CASSFTGNGYTF
-	TRBV5-1	-	TRBJ2-1	TGCGCCAGCAGGTCTAGCAGGGATGAGCAGTTCTTC	CASRSSRDEQFF
medium-sized	TRBV7-9	-	TRBJ1-4	TGTGCCAGCAGATTACCCGGAGGGACCGAAAAACTGTTTTTT	CASRLPGGTEKLFF
once	TRBV7-9	-	TRBJ2-2	TGTGCCAGCAGCGTGGAGAGGGGGGAGCTGTTTTTT	CASSVERGELFF
once	TRBV19	-	TRBJ1-5	TGTGCCAGTAGTGTCCCAGGGACAAATCAGCCCCAGCATTTT	CASSVPGTNQPQHF
-	TRBV27	-	TRBJ1-1	TGTGCCAGCAGGGGGCAGCGATTCCGGGCTTTCTTT	CASRGQRFRAFF
-	TRBV4-1	-	TRBJ2-7	TGCGCCAGCAGCCACCAGTACAGGGAGAACGAGCAGTACTTC	CASSHQYRENEQYF
-	TRBV9	-	TRBJ1-5	TGTGCCAGCAACGTCGGGGGGGGAAGTCAGCCCCAGCATTTT	CASNVGGGSQPQHF